This is a list of T cell receptor beta chains from one sample in a study of CD4 T cells in relation to SARS-CoV-2 and coronaviruses. This table comes from immunoSEQ multiplex PCR, and its TCRdb copy is limited to in-frame clones, with some not included. The table records just under 65,000 clones, approximately 94% of them present only once. Source material: naive CD4+ T cells from PBMCs. The source is a human donor in good health. The CDR3 runs from the conserved cysteine through the conserved F or W. D genes are given only for firm matches. Only part of the rows carry a size: once, few, many, or a class if the clone is expanded.

CDR3aa: CASSLNRENTEAFF
CDR3nt: TGCGCCAGCAGCTTGAACAGGGAAAACACTGAAGCTTTCTTT
v_gene: TRBV5-1
j_gene: TRBJ1-1
abundance: .
d_gene: .

CDR3aa: CASSLRGTIGTDTQYF
CDR3nt: TGTGCCAGCAGTTTAAGGGGGACTATTGGCACAGATACGCAGTATTTT
v_gene: TRBV27
j_gene: TRBJ2-3
abundance: .
d_gene: .

CDR3aa: CASSTPGTGHHEQYF
CDR3nt: TGTGCCAGTAGTACCCCCGGGACAGGGCATCACGAGCAGTACTTC
v_gene: TRBV19
j_gene: TRBJ2-7
abundance: .
d_gene: TRBD1

CDR3aa: CASSWTGGSDTQYF
CDR3nt: TGTGCCAGCAGTTGGACAGGGGGGTCAGATACGCAGTATTTT
v_gene: TRBV28
j_gene: TRBJ2-3
abundance: .
d_gene: TRBD1

CDR3aa: CATWSSGRSETQYF
CDR3nt: TGTGCCACGTGGTCCAGCGGGAGGTCGGAGACCCAGTACTTC
v_gene: TRBV28
j_gene: TRBJ2-5
abundance: .
d_gene: TRBD2

CDR3aa: CASSRRPSDRGLDYGYTF
CDR3nt: TGTGCCAGCAGCCGGCGGCCGTCGGACAGGGGATTGGACTATGGCTACACCTTC
v_gene: TRBV14
j_gene: TRBJ1-2
abundance: once
d_gene: TRBD1

CDR3aa: CASSQGRGGYTF
CDR3nt: TGCGCCAGCAGCCAAGGGAGAGGGGGCTACACCTTC
v_gene: TRBV4-1
j_gene: TRBJ1-2
abundance: .
d_gene: .

CDR3aa: CASSERTSGRADTQYF
CDR3nt: TGTGCCAGCAGTGAAAGGACTAGCGGGAGGGCAGATACGCAGTATTTT
v_gene: TRBV2
j_gene: TRBJ2-3
abundance: .
d_gene: TRBD2

CDR3aa: CASSDSGGSTTQYF
CDR3nt: TGTGCCAGCAGTGACAGTGGCGGGAGTACAACCCAGTACTTC
v_gene: TRBV6-1
j_gene: TRBJ2-5
abundance: .
d_gene: TRBD2

CDR3aa: CASSPGTYEQYF
CDR3nt: TGTGCCAGCAGCCCCGGGACTTACGAGCAGTACTTC
v_gene: TRBV3-1/TRBV3-2
j_gene: TRBJ2-7
abundance: .
d_gene: .

CDR3aa: CASSSSDILSEKLFF
CDR3nt: TGCGCCAGCAGCTCTTCTGACATCCTATCTGAAAAACTGTTTTTT
v_gene: TRBV5-1
j_gene: TRBJ1-4
abundance: .
d_gene: .

CDR3aa: CASSEPKTGADTEAFF
CDR3nt: TGTGCCAGCAGTGAACCTAAGACAGGGGCGGACACTGAAGCTTTCTTT
v_gene: TRBV6-1
j_gene: TRBJ1-1
abundance: .
d_gene: TRBD1

CDR3aa: CASSPDGYEQYF
CDR3nt: TGTGCCAGCTCACCGGACGGTTACGAGCAGTACTTC
v_gene: TRBV18
j_gene: TRBJ2-7
abundance: .
d_gene: .

CDR3aa: CASSPDGPYEQYF
CDR3nt: TGTGCCAGCAGCCCCGACGGTCCCTACGAGCAGTACTTC
v_gene: TRBV9
j_gene: TRBJ2-7
abundance: .
d_gene: .

CDR3aa: CAWGTPGYEQYF
CDR3nt: TGTGCCTGGGGCACCCCGGGCTACGAGCAGTACTTC
v_gene: TRBV30
j_gene: TRBJ2-7
abundance: .
d_gene: .

CDR3aa: CASSSAGQRANYGYTF
CDR3nt: TGTGCCAGCAGTTCGGCGGGACAGAGAGCTAACTATGGCTACACCTTC
v_gene: TRBV6-5
j_gene: TRBJ1-2
abundance: .
d_gene: TRBD1

CDR3aa: CASSGPGTGTNTEAFF
CDR3nt: TGTGCCAGCAGCGGTCCCGGGACAGGAACAAACACTGAAGCTTTCTTT
v_gene: TRBV7-9
j_gene: TRBJ1-1
abundance: few
d_gene: TRBD1

CDR3aa: CASSHQGALIETQYF
CDR3nt: TGTGCCAGCAGCCATCAGGGGGCGTTAATAGAGACCCAGTACTTC
v_gene: TRBV3-1/TRBV3-2
j_gene: TRBJ2-5
abundance: .
d_gene: TRBD1

CDR3aa: CASSPVRGAPSSEQYF
CDR3nt: TGCGCCAGCAGCCCCGTCCGGGGAGCTCCTAGTAGCGAGCAGTACTTC
v_gene: TRBV4-1
j_gene: TRBJ2-7
abundance: .
d_gene: .

CDR3aa: CASSPFSGDGTGELFF
CDR3nt: TGTGCCAGCTCACCTTTTAGCGGGGACGGTACCGGGGAGCTGTTTTTT
v_gene: TRBV18
j_gene: TRBJ2-2
abundance: .
d_gene: TRBD2